This T cell receptor beta chain was identified during a study of T cell changes during pregnancy in multiple sclerosis. The table lists this clone with a count of one. Only in-frame clones appear in the TCRdb table, and some are missing; sequencing was by immunoSEQ multiplex PCR. The repertoire holds tens of thousands of clones, with about 90% as singletons. Looked up from germline, CDR1 is SGHDT and CDR2 is YYEEEE. This CDR3 comprises 12 residues. V was pared by 2 bases and J by 6 bases, with 5 bases between. J is TRBJ1-4 and V is TRBV5-6; D is undetermined. This clonotype originated in a female donor in good health, enrolled as a control in a pregnancy study. The input for sequencing was peripheral blood, taken in the first trimester of pregnancy. The CDR3 loop is CASSFRYEKLFF. In nucleotides, the CDR3 is TGTGCCAGCAGCTTTCGGTATGAAAAACTGTTTTTT.